This entry lists 5 T cell receptor beta chains sequenced from one sample in a study of PD-L1 blockade in urothelial cancer. The assay was immunoSEQ multiplex PCR, and TCRdb's table has in-frame clones only and misses some. Here the sample spans over 100,000 clones, 75% to 95% being singletons. Stated time point: peripheral blood 6 weeks after treatment start. The specimen comprised PBMCs, sampled around atezolizumab (anti-PD-L1) treatment. The source is a man in his sixties with urothelial cancer.

In its sample, this clone was seen a few times. The chain links TRBV27 to TRBJ1-2; TRBD1 matches 7 bases. The CDR3 runs 13 residues. Germline trimming cut 5 bases from V and 8 bases from J; bases unmatched to any gene: 8. The V gene's germline CDR1 is MNHEY and CDR2 SMNVEV (reference sequence). The CDR3 bases are TGTGCCAGCAGTACAGGGGCTTCGTACGGCTACACCTTC. Translating gives CASSTGASYGYTF.

The gene calls are TRBV28 and TRBJ2-3, with D tentatively TRBD2 (5 bases). V dropped 6 bases and J dropped 1 base, with 11 bases sitting between them. CDR1 is MDHEN and CDR2 is SYDVKM in the germline V gene. The CDR3 runs to 14 residues. The CDR3 region is CASSSISGTDTQYF. CDR3 sequence (DNA): TGTGCCAGCAGCTCTATTAGCGGCACAGATACGCAGTATTTT. Complete variable domain (other parts from reference TRBV28 and TRBJ2-3): DVKVTQSSRYLVKRTGEKVFLECVQDMDHENMFWYRQDPGLGLRLIYFSYDVKMKEKGDIPEGYSVSREKKERFSLILESASTNQTSMYLCASSSISGTDTQYFGPGTRLTVL.

The chain couples TRBV6-1 to TRBJ2-3, with 7 bases aligning to TRBD2. The CDR3 consists of 14 residues. Germline V gene lookup returns CDR1 MNHNS and CDR2 SASEGT. V shed 1 base, J shed 5 bases, and the junction held 3 bases outside the gene matches. The DNA for the CDR3 is TGTGCCAGCAGTGAAGGCGGCGGGGGAGATACGCAGTATTTT. Encoded protein: CASSEGGGGDTQYF.

CDR3 in amino acids: CASSRLAENTGELFF. CDR3 nucleotide sequence: TGTGCCAGCAGCCGACTAGCGGAGAACACCGGGGAGCTGTTTTTT. The V call is TRBV11-2, the J call TRBJ2-2, with 9 bases fitting TRBD2. This CDR3 is 15 amino acids long. Germline loops: CDR1 SGHAT, CDR2 FQNNGV. The ends lost 5 bases at V and 1 base at J; junction bases unmatched: 2.

The gene calls are TRBV27 and TRBJ1-4; possible D gene TRBD1, 6 bases. Trimming removed 5 bases from V and 0 bases from J, with 16 bases in between. There are 17 residues in the CDR3. Germline CDR1 is MNHEY and CDR2 is SMNVEV (reference sequence). The DNA of the CDR3 is TGTGCCAGCAGTCCGACAAGGGGGACCCCAACTAATGAAAAACTGTTTTTT. Its translation is CASSPTRGTPTNEKLFF.